These 28 T cell receptor beta chains originate from one sample sequenced in a study of blood T cell repertoires in COVID-19. Sequencing used immunoSEQ multiplex PCR; TCRdb keeps in-frame clones, though not all of them. This sample has some 120,000 clones, with 90% found just once. Source material: peripheral blood. The receptor source for this set is a man aged 50 to 60 with active COVID-19.

CDR3 nucleotides: TGTGCCAGTAGTATAGAAGGCGGAGGACGGTCCAATGAGCAGTTCTTC. Translated: CASSIEGGGRSNEQFF. The chain couples TRBV19 to TRBJ2-1, with a tentative D call TRBD2 (5 bases). The V end was cut by 0 bases, the J end by 6 bases, with 15 bases between. This CDR3 has 16 residues. Germline CDR1 LNHDA, CDR2 SQIVND (reference sequence). The variable domain in full, with the rest retrieved from reference TRBV19 and TRBJ2-1, is DGGITQSPKYLFRKEGQNVTLSCEQNLNHDAMYWYRQDPGQGLRLIYYSQIVNDFQKGDIAEGYSVSREKKESFPLTVTSAQKNPTAFYLCASSIEGGGRSNEQFFGPGTRLTVL.

CDR3 DNA sequence: TGTGCCAGCAGCTTATTAATTGGCCAGGGGGGCTACGAGCAGTACTTC. Translating gives CASSLLIGQGGYEQYF. The chain joins TRBV7-9 to TRBJ2-7; tentatively, D is TRBD1 (7 bases). Trimming took 2 bases from V and 3 from J, leaving 17 bases between them. The CDR3 is made up of 16 amino acids. CDR1 is SEHNR, CDR2 FQNEAQ, per germline (reference sequence).

DNA of the CDR3: TGCAGTGCTAGTCGGGACAGCGGTGGAAACACCATATATTTT. Its translation is CSASRDSGGNTIYF. The chain is built from TRBV20-1 and TRBJ1-3; 7 nucleotides line up with TRBD1. V trimming: 3 bases; J trimming: 3 bases; junction bases outside the gene matches: 5. Germline values: CDR1 DFQATT, CDR2 SNEGSKA (reference sequence). The CDR3 length is 14 residues.

The chain carries TRBV18 and TRBJ2-1; 11 bases match TRBD2. The CDR3 runs to 15 residues. V lost 6 bases and J lost 5; bases outside the gene matches: 6. The germline CDR1 and CDR2 sequences are KGHSH and LQKENI. The CDR3 region has the DNA TGTGCCAGCTCCCCGACTAGCGGGACTGACAATGAGCAGTTCTTC. Protein product: CASSPTSGTDNEQFF.

The chain recombines TRBV2 with TRBJ1-5; possible D gene TRBD1, 5 bases. The V end lost 6 bases, the J end lost 5 bases, and 26 bases lay between the germline ends. CDR1 and CDR2 from the germline V gene are SNHLY and FYNNEI. The CDR3 consists of 18 residues. The CDR3 spells CASRGPWVVSRTHQPQHF. The DNA of the CDR3 is TGTGCCAGCAGGGGGCCCTGGGTTGTATCGAGGACCCATCAGCCCCAGCATTTT.

Comments on this clone: Other nucleotide sequences in the sample specify the same CDR3. The genes are TRBV20-1 and TRBJ2-7, with no clear D. The CDR3 contains 11 residues. Per the germline V gene, CDR1 is DFQATT and CDR2 is SNEGSKA (reference sequence). With 3 bases removed from V and 5 bases from J, the gap between germline ends came to 8 bases. CDR3 amino acids: CSARSGHEQYF. As DNA, the CDR3 is TGCAGTGCTAGGTCAGGCCACGAGCAGTACTTC.

V and J are TRBV10-3 and TRBJ1-1, with D possibly TRBD1 on 5 matching bases. Per the germline V gene, CDR1 is ENHRY and CDR2 is SYGVKD. The CDR3 runs to 14 residues. V gave up 5 bases and J gave up 0 bases, with 10 bases separating them. The CDR3 reads CAISIAGVNTEAFF. CDR3 bases: TGTGCCATCAGTATCGCGGGGGTGAACACTGAAGCTTTCTTT.

The V gene is TRBV5-1, the J gene TRBJ1-2; tentative D call: TRBD1 (5 bases). The CDR3 loop spans 12 amino acids. Germline CDR1 and CDR2: SGHRS and YFSETQ. Trimming stripped 5 bases from V and 5 bases from J, with 10 bases between. CDR3 amino acids: CASRSTVYGYTF. In DNA form, the CDR3 reads TGCGCCAGCAGATCGACAGTTTATGGCTACACCTTC.

This clone was seen a single time. The genes are TRBV7-8 and TRBJ1-1, with a possible D match to TRBD1 (5 bases). Deletions cut 4 bases from V and 11 bases from J, with 14 bases between. Germline CDR1 SGHVS, CDR2 FQNEAQ. This CDR3 comprises 12 residues. In DNA form, the CDR3 reads TGTGCCAGCAGCTCTAATGGGGGGTTGGCTTTCTTT. It translates to CASSSNGGLAFF.

This clone was found a few times. The chain is built from TRBV6-5 and TRBJ1-1; D not certain. Germline CDR1 is MNHEY and CDR2 is SVGAGI. The CDR3 sequence is 12 residues long. The V gene lost 6 bases and the J gene lost 3 bases, with 8 bases spanning the gap. CDR3 residues: CASRIQYTEAFF. The CDR3 nucleotides are TGTGCCAGCAGGATCCAGTACACTGAAGCTTTCTTT.

The chain combines TRBV7-2 with TRBJ2-1, with TRBD2 identical over 12 bases. V shed 4 bases and J 9 bases; nucleotides not matched to a gene: 7. Germline V CDR1 and CDR2: SGHTA, FQGNSA. This CDR3 is 15 amino acids long. The CDR3 here is CASSSSGGASREQFF. The DNA of the CDR3 is TGTGCCAGCAGCTCTAGCGGGGGGGCGTCCCGTGAGCAGTTCTTC. Drawing the rest from reference TRBV7-2 and TRBJ2-1, the complete variable domain is GAGVSQSPSNKVTEKGKDVELRCDPISGHTALYWYRQSLGQGLEFLIYFQGNSAPDKSGLPSDRFSAERTGGSVSTLTIQRTQQEDSAVYLCASSSSGGASREQFFGPGTRLTVL.

This chain uses TRBV6-1 with TRBJ2-7, with D possibly matching TRBD2 (6 bases). Germline V gene lookup returns CDR1 MNHNS and CDR2 SASEGT. Trimming shortened V by 2 bases and J by 1 base, and 15 bases separated the two germline ends. The CDR3 covers 16 residues. The CDR3: CASSESGTGLSYEQYV. CDR3 nucleotide sequence: TGTGCCAGCAGTGAATCCGGGACTGGGCTTTCCTACGAGCAGTACGTC.

The chain combines TRBV20-1 with TRBJ1-1, with 8 bases fitting TRBD1. CDR1 and CDR2 from the germline V gene are DFQATT and SNEGSKA (reference sequence). This CDR3 has 14 amino acids. Trimming took 3 bases from V and 4 from J; bases not matched to a gene: 7. The CDR3 sequence is CSASEQGGVTEAFF. CDR3 nucleotides: TGCAGTGCTAGTGAACAGGGGGGCGTCACTGAAGCTTTCTTT.

The chain carries TRBV20-1 and TRBJ2-6; 7 bases align to TRBD1. Trimming removed 3 bases from V and 3 bases from J; junction bases left unmatched: 14. The CDR3 totals 18 residues. Germline values: CDR1 DFQATT, CDR2 SNEGSKA (reference sequence). In DNA, the CDR3 is TGCAGTGCTAGTAGTTTTCGGGACAGTCGGGGTGGGGCCAACGTCCTGACTTTC. It yields the protein CSASSFRDSRGGANVLTF.

This sequence joins TRBV19 and TRBJ2-3, with a weak D call TRBD2 (5 bases). CDR3 size: 18 residues. Trimming took 6 bases from V and 3 from J, leaving 25 bases between them. The V gene's germline CDR1 is LNHDA and CDR2 SQIVND (reference sequence). The CDR3 protein is CASSLLSTFATGTDTQYF. The DNA for the CDR3 is TGTGCCAGTAGCCTCCTGTCTACTTTCGCCACGGGGACAGATACGCAGTATTTT.

The chain couples TRBV19 to TRBJ2-3, with 9 bases that match TRBD1. The CDR3 spans 16 residues. With V trimmed by 1 base and J by 3 bases, 5 bases remained unmatched. Germline-derived CDR1 and CDR2 are LNHDA and SQIVND (reference sequence). The CDR3 loop is CASSIASGTGTDTQYF. The CDR3 DNA sequence: TGTGCCAGTAGTATAGCCTCCGGGACAGGGACAGATACGCAGTATTTT.

This clone was picked up one time. The chain has TRBV27 and TRBJ1-1; TRBD1 aligns across 7 bases. CDR1 and CDR2 (germline): MNHEY, SMNVEV (reference sequence). CDR3 size: 15 residues. The junction had 12 bases not matched to a gene; V was cut back by 5 bases and J by 6 bases. The CDR3 sequence is CASSSRARGFSEAFF. CDR3 nucleotides: TGTGCCAGCAGTAGCCGGGCCAGGGGGTTTTCTGAAGCTTTCTTT.

As DNA, the CDR3 is TGTGCCAGTAGTATGACAGGGTCCAAAAACATTCAGTACTTC. It specifies CASSMTGSKNIQYF. The chain combines TRBV19 with TRBJ2-4, with 7 positions matching TRBD1. The CDR3 is 14 residues long. The V gene's germline CDR1 is LNHDA and CDR2 SQIVND (reference sequence). V dropped 3 bases and J dropped 2; count of bases not matched to a gene: 1.

The gene calls are TRBV19 and TRBJ1-1, with 7 bases lining up with TRBD1. V was pared by 7 bases and J by 0 bases, with 5 bases of the junction left unmatched. CDR3 length equals 14 residues. The germline CDR1 and CDR2 sequences are LNHDA and SQIVND (reference sequence). In DNA form, the CDR3 reads TGTGCCAGTACCGACAGGGTGGTGAACACTGAAGCTTTCTTT. It specifies CASTDRVVNTEAFF. The variable domain in full, with the rest retrieved from reference TRBV19 and TRBJ1-1, is DGGITQSPKYLFRKEGQNVTLSCEQNLNHDAMYWYRQDPGQGLRLIYYSQIVNDFQKGDIAEGYSVSREKKESFPLTVTSAQKNPTAFYLCASTDRVVNTEAFFGQGTRLTVV.

The sample holds one count of this clone. V usage is TRBV7-2 and J usage is TRBJ2-3; no definite D call. This CDR3 region has 15 residues. Germline values: CDR1 SGHTA, CDR2 FQGNSA. V was clipped by 2 bases and J by 1 base, with 10 bases between them. In DNA, the CDR3 is TGTGCCAGCAGCTTACAGCTAGTCGGCACAGATACGCAGTATTTT. It is translated as CASSLQLVGTDTQYF.

The rearrangement links TRBV24-1 to TRBJ2-1; 7 bases match TRBD1. The CDR3 extends over 15 amino acids. In germline, CDR1 is KGHDR, CDR2 SFDVKD. V lost 8 bases and J lost 3; bases outside the gene matches: 9. The CDR3 protein is CATKASRDSYNEQFF. Here the CDR3 DNA reads TGTGCCACCAAAGCTTCTAGGGACAGCTACAATGAGCAGTTCTTC.

This chain links TRBV28 with TRBJ2-1; 11 nucleotides match TRBD2. There are 15 residues in the CDR3. Germline values: CDR1 MDHEN, CDR2 SYDVKM. Losses at the gene ends were 5 bases for V and 5 bases for J; bases not matched to a gene: 5. CDR3 nucleotides: TGTGCCAGCAGTCTCAGACTAGCGGGACACAATGAGCAGTTCTTC. Residues: CASSLRLAGHNEQFF.

The chain employs TRBV2 and TRBJ1-1, with D perhaps TRBD1 (5 bases). Germline CDR1 and CDR2: SNHLY and FYNNEI. This CDR3 is 14 amino acids long. Deletions cut 5 bases from V and 1 base from J, with 11 bases between. DNA for the CDR3: TGTGCCAGCAGTCCCCAGGGAAGGAACACTGAAGCTTTCTTT. The encoded protein is CASSPQGRNTEAFF.

The genes are TRBV6-5 and TRBJ2-7; 8 bases agree with TRBD1. The CDR3 length is 13 residues. J was trimmed by 10 bases and V by 6 bases; bases with no gene match: 11. Germline lookup yields CDR1 MNHEY and CDR2 SVGAGI. The CDR3 DNA reads as TGTGCCAGCAGGTCCGGGACAGGAACGAAACAGTACGTC. This encodes CASRSGTGTKQYV.

This clone appeared a single time. The rearrangement uses TRBV15 and TRBJ2-1, with D unresolved. Per the germline V gene, CDR1 is LNHNV and CDR2 is YYDKDF (reference sequence). The V and J ends lost 5 bases and 1 base respectively, with 15 bases between them. This CDR3 contains 16 residues. The CDR3 DNA follows: TGTGCCACCAGCTCCTCTCCCGCGGTTTCCTACAATGAGCAGTTCTTC. It translates to CATSSSPAVSYNEQFF.

The chain links TRBV9 to TRBJ2-3; D ambiguous. Germline lookup yields CDR1 SGDLS and CDR2 YYNGEE. The CDR3 covers 15 residues. Trimming left V 0 bases short and J 0 bases short, with 8 bases between. The CDR3 sequence is CASSVGPGSTDTQYF. The CDR3, as DNA: TGTGCCAGCAGCGTAGGGCCCGGGAGCACAGATACGCAGTATTTT. The full variable domain, with the rest looked up from reference TRBV9 and TRBJ2-3, is DSGVTQTPKHLITATGQRVTLRCSPRSGDLSVYWYQQSLDQGLQFLIQYYNGEERAKGNILERFSAQQFPDLHSELNLSSLELGDSALYFCASSVGPGSTDTQYFGPGTRLTVL.

The chain is built from TRBV3-1 (or the pseudogene TRBV3-2) and TRBJ2-1; 9 bases agree with TRBD2. Germline loops: CDR1 LGHDT, CDR2 YNNKEL (reference sequence). The CDR3 spans 15 residues. V lost 0 bases, J lost 6 bases, and 3 bases stayed unmatched. CDR3 bases: TGTGCCAGCAGCCAAGAACTAGCGGGCGGCAATGAGCAGTTCTTC. It codes for CASSQELAGGNEQFF.

The chain is built from TRBV2 and TRBJ2-5, with D maybe TRBD1 (6 bases). Germline CDR1 is SNHLY and CDR2 is FYNNEI. The CDR3 sequence is 12 residues long. V dropped 4 bases and J dropped 8 bases, with 11 bases sitting between them. CDR3 amino acids: CASSGDTSTQYF. The CDR3 DNA reads TGTGCCAGCAGTGGGGACACCTCAACCCAGTACTTC.